The next 10 T cell receptor beta chains were all read from a single sample in a study of T-cell reconstitution after alpha-beta-depleted transplantation in children. Preparation of the TCRbeta library was carried out with unique molecular identifiers. TCRdb reprocessed the PCR reads via MiXCR and lists one record per CDR3 protein. The table shows about 600,000 distinct CDR3 sequences, with 10% to 13% occurring only once. This material consisted of PBMCs from the stem cell graft donor, taken from the stem cell graft. These receptors were obtained from a human donor who donated a stem cell graft to a child with acute myeloid leukemia.

The V and J genes are TRBV3-1 and TRBJ2-4; D unclear. Trimming removed 1 base from V and 0 bases from J, with 13 bases in between. Per the germline V gene, CDR1 is LGHDT and CDR2 is YNNKEL (reference sequence). The CDR3 consists of 17 residues. The CDR3 is CASSQGWQVLAKNIQYF. CDR3 DNA sequence: TGTGCCAGCAGCCAAGGGTGGCAGGTCCTAGCCAAAAACATTCAGTACTTC.

This clonotype was recorded many times. The V call is TRBV20-1, the J call TRBJ2-7; 7 bases align to TRBD2. V dropped 6 bases and J dropped 5; count of bases not matched to a gene: 10. This CDR3 spans 13 amino acids. The V gene's germline CDR1 is DFQATT and CDR2 SNEGSKA (reference sequence). DNA of the CDR3: TGCAGTGCCGGGGAGGGCGGGAACGACGAGCAGTACTTC. Protein: CSAGEGGNDEQYF.

V usage is TRBV11-3 and J usage is TRBJ2-1, with D possibly matching TRBD1 (6 bases). V lost 5 bases, J lost 13 bases, and 18 bases lay in between. This CDR3 has 13 residues. Germline V gene data show CDR1 as SGHNT and CDR2 as YENEEA. CDR3 DNA: TGTGCCAGCAGCGACCGGGACAAGGAAGCCCAGTTCTTC. Translation: CASSDRDKEAQFF.

This rearrangement joins TRBV5-5 to TRBJ2-1, with a weak D call TRBD2 (5 bases). V dropped 3 bases and J dropped 7 bases, with 11 bases sitting between them. Germline loops: CDR1 SGHKS, CDR2 YYEKEE (reference sequence). This CDR3 is 13 amino acids long. The CDR3 spells CASSSLGDNEQFF. The DNA for the CDR3 is TGTGCCAGCAGCTCCCTCGGGGATAATGAGCAGTTCTTC.

This clonotype was seen at least ten times. The rearrangement uses TRBV29-1 and TRBJ2-1; tentative D call: TRBD2 (6 bases). Deletions cut 3 bases from V and 12 bases from J, with 15 bases between. CDR1 is SQVTM, CDR2 ANQGSEA, per germline. CDR3 length equals 12 residues. CDR3 amino acids: CSVDIGGAGQFF. The CDR3 DNA sequence: TGCAGCGTTGATATCGGGGGAGCAGGGCAGTTCTTC.

This clonotype showed up just a few times. CDR3 coding DNA: TGTGCCAGCAGTGTGTCAGGGGGCGCGGCTCGGTCACCCCTCCACTTT. Translated, it gives CASSVSGGAARSPLHF. The J gene is TRBJ1-6, the V gene TRBV2, with 8 bases that match TRBD1. J lost 10 bases, V lost 4 bases, and 12 bases had no gene match. The CDR3 has 16 residues. Germline assignment: CDR1 SNHLY and CDR2 FYNNEI.

This chain uses TRBV7-2 with TRBJ2-7; D remains unclear. The germline V gene has CDR1 SGHTA and CDR2 FQGNSA. Deletions cut 5 bases from V and 7 bases from J, with 21 bases between. The CDR3 spans 15 residues. The DNA for the CDR3 is TGTGCCAGCAGCCCAAGCAGCGACTCTTTGGGGGAGCAGTACTTC. It specifies CASSPSSDSLGEQYF. The full variable domain, completed using reference TRBV7-2 and TRBJ2-7, is GAGVSQSPSNKVTEKGKDVELRCDPISGHTALYWYRQSLGQGLEFLIYFQGNSAPDKSGLPSDRFSAERTGGSVSTLTIQRTQQEDSAVYLCASSPSSDSLGEQYFGPGTRLTVT.

Many counts were recorded for this clonotype. CDR3 residues: CASSGEDSGANVLTF. The CDR3 nucleotides read TGCGCCAGCAGCGGCGAAGACTCTGGGGCCAACGTCCTGACTTTC. The V and J genes are TRBV5-1 and TRBJ2-6; D unresolved. CDR1 is SGHRS and CDR2 is YFSETQ in the germline V gene. This CDR3 is built from 15 residues. The V end lost 4 bases, the J end lost 0 bases, and 8 bases lay between the germline ends. Full variable domain (outside the CDR3, taken from reference TRBV5-1 and TRBJ2-6): KAGVTQTPRYLIKTRGQQVTLSCSPISGHRSVSWYQQTPGQGLQFLFEYFSETQRNKGNFPGRFSGRQFSNSRSEMNVSTLELGDSALYLCASSGEDSGANVLTFGAGSRLTVL.

The sample holds a few counts of this clonotype. The DNA of the CDR3 is TGCAGTGCTAGATCCGGGGGGGCTGAAGCTTTCTTT. Translated, it gives CSARSGGAEAFF. The rearrangement links TRBV20-1 to TRBJ1-1, with TRBD1 as a possible D gene (5 bases). Trimming took off 2 bases at V and 6 bases at J, with 10 bases between the two ends. Germline lookup yields CDR1 DFQATT and CDR2 SNEGSKA (reference sequence). CDR3 size: 12 residues.

The chain is built from TRBV29-1 and TRBJ1-2; 7 bases are shared with TRBD1. The J segment lost 6 bases and the V segment lost 6 bases, leaving 7 bases of the junction unmatched. The CDR3 is 12 residues long. CDR1 SQVTM and CDR2 ANQGSEA come from the germline V gene. CDR3 DNA sequence: TGCAGCGTATCAGGGGGTCACGATGGCTACACCTTC. It codes for CSVSGGHDGYTF. Full variable domain (remainder filled in from reference TRBV29-1 and TRBJ1-2): SAVISQKPSRDICQRGTSLTIQCQVDSQVTMMFWYRQQPGQSLTLIATANQGSEATYESGFVIDKFPISRPNLTFSTLTVSNMSPEDSSIYLCSVSGGHDGYTFGSGTRLTVV.